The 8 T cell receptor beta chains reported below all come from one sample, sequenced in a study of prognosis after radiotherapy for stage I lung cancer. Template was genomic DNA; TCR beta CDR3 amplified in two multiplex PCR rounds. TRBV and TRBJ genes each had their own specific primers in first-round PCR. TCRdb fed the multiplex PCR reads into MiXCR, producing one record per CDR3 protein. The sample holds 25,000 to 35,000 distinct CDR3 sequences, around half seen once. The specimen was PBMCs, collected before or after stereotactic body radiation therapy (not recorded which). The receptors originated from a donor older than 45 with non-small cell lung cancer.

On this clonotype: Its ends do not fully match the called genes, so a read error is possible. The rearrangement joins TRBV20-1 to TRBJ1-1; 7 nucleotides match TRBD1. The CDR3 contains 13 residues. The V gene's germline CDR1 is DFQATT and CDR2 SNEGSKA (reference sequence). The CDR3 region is CSGPGQRFYEDFF. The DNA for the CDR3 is TGCAGTGGTCCGGGACAGCGGTTTTATGAAGATTTCTTT.

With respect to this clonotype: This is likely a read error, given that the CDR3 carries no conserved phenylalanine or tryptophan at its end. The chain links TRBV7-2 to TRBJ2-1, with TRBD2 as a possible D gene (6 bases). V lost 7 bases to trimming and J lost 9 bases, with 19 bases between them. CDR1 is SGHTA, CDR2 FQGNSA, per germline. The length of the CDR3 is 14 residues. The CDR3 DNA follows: TGTGCCAGCACCACAAGGAGAGGGAGGCCTGAGCAGTTCCTC. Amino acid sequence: CASTTRRGRPEQFL.

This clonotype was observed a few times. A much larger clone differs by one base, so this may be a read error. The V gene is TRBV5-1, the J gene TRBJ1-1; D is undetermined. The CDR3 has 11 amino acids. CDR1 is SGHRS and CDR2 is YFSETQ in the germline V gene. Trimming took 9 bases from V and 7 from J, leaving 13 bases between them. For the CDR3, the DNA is TGCGCCACCCCATACGGGCGTGAAGCTTTCTTT. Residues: CATPYGREAFF.

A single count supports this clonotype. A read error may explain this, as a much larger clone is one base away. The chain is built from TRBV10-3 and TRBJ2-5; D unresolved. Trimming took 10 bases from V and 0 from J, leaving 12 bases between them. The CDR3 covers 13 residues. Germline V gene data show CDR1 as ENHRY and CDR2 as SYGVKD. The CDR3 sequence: CASMSGDQETQYF. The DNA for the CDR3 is TGTGCCAGCATGAGTGGAGACCAAGAGACCCAGTACTTC.

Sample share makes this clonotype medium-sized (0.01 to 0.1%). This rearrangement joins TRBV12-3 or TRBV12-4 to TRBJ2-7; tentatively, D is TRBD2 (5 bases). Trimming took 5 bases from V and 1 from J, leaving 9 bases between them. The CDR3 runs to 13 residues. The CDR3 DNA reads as TGTGCCAGCAGTCCCGGCGGGTCCTACGAGCAGTACTTC. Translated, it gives CASSPGGSYEQYF.

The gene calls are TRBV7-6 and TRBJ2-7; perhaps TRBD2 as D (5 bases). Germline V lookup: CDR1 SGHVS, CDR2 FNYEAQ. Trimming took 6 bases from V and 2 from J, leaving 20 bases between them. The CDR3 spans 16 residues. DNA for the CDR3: TGTGCCAGCAGTCCAGGCTCCTGGACTGTCACCTACGAGCAGTACTTC. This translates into CASSPGSWTVTYEQYF.

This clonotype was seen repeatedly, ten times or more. The CDR3 coding sequence is TGTGCCAGCAGCCCGATAAAAGAGACCCAGTACTTC. Its protein product is CASSPIKETQYF. This rearrangement joins TRBV28 to TRBJ2-5; unclear D gene. V lost 6 bases and J lost 3, with 8 bases in between. This CDR3 spans 12 amino acids. The V gene's germline CDR1 is MDHEN and CDR2 SYDVKM.

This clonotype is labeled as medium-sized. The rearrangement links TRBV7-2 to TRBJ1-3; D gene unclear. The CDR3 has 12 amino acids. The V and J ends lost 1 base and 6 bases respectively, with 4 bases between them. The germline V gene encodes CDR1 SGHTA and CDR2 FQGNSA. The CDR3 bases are TGTGCCAGCAGCTTAGGGGCAAACACCATATATTTT. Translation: CASSLGANTIYF.